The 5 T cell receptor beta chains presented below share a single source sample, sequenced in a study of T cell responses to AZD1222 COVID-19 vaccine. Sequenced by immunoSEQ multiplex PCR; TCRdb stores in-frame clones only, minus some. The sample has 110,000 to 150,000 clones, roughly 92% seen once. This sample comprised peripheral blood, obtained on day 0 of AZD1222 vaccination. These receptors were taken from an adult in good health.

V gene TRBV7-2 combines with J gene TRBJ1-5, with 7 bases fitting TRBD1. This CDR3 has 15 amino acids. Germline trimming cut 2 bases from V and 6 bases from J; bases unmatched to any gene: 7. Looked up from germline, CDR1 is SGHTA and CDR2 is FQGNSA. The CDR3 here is CASSLPQGGPQPQHF. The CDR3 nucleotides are TGTGCCAGCAGCTTACCGCAGGGGGGCCCTCAGCCCCAGCATTTT.

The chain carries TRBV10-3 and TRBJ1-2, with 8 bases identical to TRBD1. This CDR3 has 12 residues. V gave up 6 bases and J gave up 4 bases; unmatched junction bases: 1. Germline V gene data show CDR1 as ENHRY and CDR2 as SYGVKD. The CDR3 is CAIRGQAYGYTF. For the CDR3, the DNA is TGTGCCATCAGGGGACAGGCCTATGGCTACACCTTC.

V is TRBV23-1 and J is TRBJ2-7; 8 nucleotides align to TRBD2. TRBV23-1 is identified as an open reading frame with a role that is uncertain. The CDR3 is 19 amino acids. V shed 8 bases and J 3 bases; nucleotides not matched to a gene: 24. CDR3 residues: CASSFSPIHGTSVFYEQYF. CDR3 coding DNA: TGCGCCAGCTCGTTCAGCCCAATCCACGGGACTAGTGTATTCTACGAGCAGTACTTC.

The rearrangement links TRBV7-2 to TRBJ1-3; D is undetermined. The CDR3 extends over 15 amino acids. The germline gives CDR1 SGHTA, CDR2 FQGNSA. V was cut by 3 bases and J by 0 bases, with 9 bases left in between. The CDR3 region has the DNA TGTGCCAGCAGCTTTCGGACCTTCTCTGGAAACACCATATATTTT. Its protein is CASSFRTFSGNTIYF.

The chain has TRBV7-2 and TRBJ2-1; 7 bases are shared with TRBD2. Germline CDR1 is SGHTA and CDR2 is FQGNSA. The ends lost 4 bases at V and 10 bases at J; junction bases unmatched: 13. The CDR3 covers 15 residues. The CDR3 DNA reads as TGTGCCAGCAGCTCGGCCGGGACTACGGGCTGGGAGCAGTTCTTC. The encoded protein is CASSSAGTTGWEQFF.